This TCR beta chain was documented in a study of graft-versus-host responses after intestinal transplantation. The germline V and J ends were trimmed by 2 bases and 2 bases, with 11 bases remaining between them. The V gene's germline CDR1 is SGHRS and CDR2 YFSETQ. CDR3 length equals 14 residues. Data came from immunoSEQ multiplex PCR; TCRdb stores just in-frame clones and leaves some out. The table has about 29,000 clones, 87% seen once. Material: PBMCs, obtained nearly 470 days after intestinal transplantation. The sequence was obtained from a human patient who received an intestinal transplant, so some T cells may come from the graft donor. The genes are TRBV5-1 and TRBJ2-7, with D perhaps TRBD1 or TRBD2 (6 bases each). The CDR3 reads CASSLQGGPYEQYF. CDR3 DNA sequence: TGCGCCAGCAGCTTACAGGGAGGCCCCTACGAGCAGTACTTC.